Here is one T cell receptor (beta chain) with its context. This clonotype was observed once. This receptor's antigen is unknown. A read error may produce the germline difference seen at one junction end. Based on the germline V gene, the CDR1 and CDR2 sequences are SGDLS and YYNGEE. The CDR3 has 14 amino acids, counting the end cysteine and phenylalanine. Left in the record is the CDR3 DNA by itself, 42 bases read in frame from the first base. Full-length TCR variable regions were amplified by 5' RACE PCR with constant-region reverse primers, followed by semi-nested PCR with Nested Universal Primer A. Using the ReliaPrep RNA Cell Miniprep System, total RNA was extracted, and the SMARTer RACE 5'/3' Kit was then used to reverse transcribe the RNA into 5'RACE-ready cDNA. Multiplex adaptors were used to barcode full-length TCR alpha and beta libraries, and the barcoded libraries were sequenced on an Illumina MiSeq. In the paper's pipeline: For each of nine subset-tissue groups, sequencing data from the five patients were pooled, and the groups were compared by unsupervised clustering of TCR gene usage. The Morisita-Horn index was used to calculate repertoire similarity, with shared sequences weighted by how much each contributed to each repertoire. TCRdb reanalyzed the raw reads on its own, using fastp at Q25 for trimming and MiXCR for clone calling, and kept in-frame beta chains. Here each entry gathers all rows of one CDR3 protein and keeps the most common genes and DNA. Clone size and V and J calls follow TCRdb, not the original study. In all, the sample holds 35,000 to 45,000 distinct CDR3 sequences, and 22% of those were seen once. Jointly, the top ten make up 3.5% to 4.5% of the sample.

Cells that were CD4+CD25+CD127-/low were isolated as Tregs. Tregs, naive and memory CD4+ T cells from tumor, blood and ipsilateral draining lymph nodes of five breast cancer patients underwent full-length TCR alpha and beta sequencing. Tumor tissue and lymph nodes obtained by ipsilateral axillary dissection were perfused with PBS, cut into small pieces and digested using collagenase I and hyaluronidase. Ficoll density gradient centrifugation was used to isolate mononuclear cells from lymph nodes or from roughly 51 ml of peripheral blood. A purity exceeding 90% was confirmed by FACS for the sorted cell populations. The data are from a study (dated by TCRdb to the mid-2010s). Background on the whole study: The study examined whether tumor-infiltrating Tregs in breast cancer are drawn from blood Tregs or arise in situ by conversion from other CD4+ T cell subsets.

General conclusions and limits of the study: The validation in the larger cohort was limited to a single TCR beta V-J rearrangement instead of whole repertoires. The TCR alpha and beta sequences of tumor-infiltrating Tregs showed the greatest overlap with tumor naive CD4+ T cells, followed by blood naive CD4+ T cells. Tumor memory CD4+ T cell TCR gene usage clustered with blood and lymph node memory CD4+ cells and lymph node naive CD4+ cells.

This clonotype was obtained from a female donor with breast cancer. Sequencing was done on a sample of Tregs sorted from a lymph node. The chain uses TRBV9 and TRBJ1-1; the D gene is perhaps TRBD1, on 6 matching bases. In nucleotides, the sequence is TGTACCAGCAGCGTAGGGGGAAAGGGCGCTGAAGCTTTCTTT. It codes for CTSSVGGKGAEAFF.